One and the same sample provided the 7 T cell receptor beta chains below, sequenced in a study of STAT5B mutations in CD4+ large granular lymphocyte leukemia. The assay was immunoSEQ multiplex PCR, and TCRdb's table has in-frame clones only and misses some. The sample shows about 33,000 clones, approximately 74% of them seen only once. The sequencing sample was made of CD4+ T cells from blood buffy coats. All receptors come from a human donor in good health.

V gene TRBV7-2 combines with J gene TRBJ2-7; 9 nucleotides align to TRBD2. The CDR3 totals 14 residues. Germline V gene sequence: CDR1 SGHTA, CDR2 FQGNSA. Trimming at V came to 4 bases and at J to 7 bases, leaving 8 bases not matched to a gene. The CDR3: CASSSSGIDGEQYF. The CDR3, as DNA: TGTGCCAGCAGCTCTAGCGGGATCGACGGGGAGCAGTACTTC.

V is TRBV7-2 and J is TRBJ2-1, with D tentatively TRBD2 (5 bases). This CDR3 is 15 amino acids long. Germline lookup yields CDR1 SGHTA and CDR2 FQGNSA. Trimming left V 0 bases short and J 1 base short, with 7 bases between. Written as DNA, the CDR3 is TGTGCCAGCAGCTTAGCGGGAGAGTCCTACAATGAGCAGTTCTTC. Protein: CASSLAGESYNEQFF.

The rearrangement links TRBV11-2 to TRBJ1-3; 9 positions agree with TRBD1. Germline trimming cut 2 bases from V and 4 bases from J; bases unmatched to any gene: 6. CDR1 and CDR2 (germline): SGHAT, FQNNGV. The CDR3 has 16 residues. CDR3 nucleotide sequence: TGTGCCAGCAGCTTATGGGACAGGGCAACCGGAAACACCATATATTTT. It is translated as CASSLWDRATGNTIYF.

The chain employs TRBV15 and TRBJ1-5; perhaps TRBD1 as D (5 bases). CDR3 size: 16 residues. Per the germline V gene, CDR1 is LNHNV and CDR2 is YYDKDF (reference sequence). V lost 3 bases and J 6 bases, leaving 18 bases between the germline ends. The CDR3, as DNA: TGTGCCACCAGCAGCAGTCTACGAGGGGTAGGTCAGCCCCAGCATTTT. This translates into CATSSSLRGVGQPQHF.

This chain links TRBV5-4 with TRBJ2-3; D gene unclear. Germline V gene sequence: CDR1 SGHNT, CDR2 YYREEE (reference sequence). V was trimmed by 4 bases and J by 0 bases, leaving 9 bases between them. The CDR3 covers 14 residues. CDR3 sequence (DNA): TGTGCCAGCAGCCTAACTCCGAGCACAGATACGCAGTATTTT. Its protein is CASSLTPSTDTQYF. The variable domain in full, completed from reference TRBV5-4 and TRBJ2-3, reads ETGVTQSPTHLIKTRGQQVTLRCSSQSGHNTVSWYQQALGQGPQFIFQYYREEENGRGNFPPRFSGLQFPNYSSELNVNALELDDSALYLCASSLTPSTDTQYFGPGTRLTVL.

This clone was observed a single time. The rearrangement uses TRBV9 and TRBJ2-4, with D perhaps assigned TRBD1 or TRBD2 (5 bases each). Trimming took off 7 bases at V and 3 bases at J, with 11 bases between the two ends. This CDR3 is built from 13 residues. Germline CDR1 SGDLS, CDR2 YYNGEE. The CDR3 is CASGGIGKNIQYF. In DNA form, the CDR3 reads TGTGCCAGCGGGGGTATCGGCAAAAACATTCAGTACTTC.

The J gene is TRBJ2-3, the V gene TRBV13, with D possibly matching TRBD2 (5 bases). Germline CDR1 and CDR2: PRHDT and FYEKMQ (reference sequence). V lost 0 bases, J lost 1 base, and 14 bases lay in between. This CDR3 has 17 residues. CDR3 sequence reads: CASSLGAAEEGTDTQYF. The CDR3 DNA sequence: TGTGCCAGCAGCTTAGGGGCGGCAGAGGAGGGCACAGATACGCAGTATTTT.